The subject of this entry is one TCR beta chain. The trim removed 9 bases at V and 0 bases at J, leaving 2 bases unmatched. This CDR3 comprises 13 residues. The data are from a study of blood T cell repertoires in COVID-19. Overall study context: The United States, Italy and Spain provided the acute and convalescent COVID-19 samples. Sources were T cells, B-cell-depleted T cells, or PBMCs; the material itself was cDNA or gDNA.

How the authors handled the data: Quantification of nucleated cells was approximated via reference gene primer amplification. Produced via immunoSEQ multiplex PCR; TCRdb's table is partial and in-frame only. V and J calls and clone size are as listed in that table; D and trimming were resolved from the DNA. The sample shows more than 45,000 clones, 70% to 90% of them seen only once. Sequencing was carried out using peripheral blood. The sequence came from a man aged 60-69 years with acute or convalescent COVID-19. V gene TRBV12-3 or TRBV12-4 combines with J gene TRBJ1-5; 7 bases line up with TRBD1. CDR3 DNA sequence: TGTGCCAGTGGACAGGTTAGCAATCAGCCCCAGCATTTT. Protein sequence: CASGQVSNQPQHF.